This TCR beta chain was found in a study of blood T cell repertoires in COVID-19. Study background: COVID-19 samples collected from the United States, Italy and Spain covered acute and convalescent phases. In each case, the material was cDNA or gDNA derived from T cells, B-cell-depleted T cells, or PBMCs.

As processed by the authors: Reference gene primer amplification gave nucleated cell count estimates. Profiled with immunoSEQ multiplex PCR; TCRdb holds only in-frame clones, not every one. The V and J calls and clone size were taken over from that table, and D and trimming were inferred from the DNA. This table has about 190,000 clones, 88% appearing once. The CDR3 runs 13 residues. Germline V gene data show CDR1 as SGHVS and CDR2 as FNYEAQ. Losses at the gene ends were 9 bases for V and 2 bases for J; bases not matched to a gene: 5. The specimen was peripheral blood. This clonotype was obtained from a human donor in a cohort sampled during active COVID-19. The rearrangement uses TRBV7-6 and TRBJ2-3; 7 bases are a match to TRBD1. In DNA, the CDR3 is TGTGCCAGTGTGACAGGGAACACAGATACGCAGTATTTT. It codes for CASVTGNTDTQYF. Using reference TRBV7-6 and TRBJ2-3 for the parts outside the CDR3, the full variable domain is GAGVSQSPRYKVTKRGQDVALRCDPISGHVSLYWYRQALGQGPEFLTYFNYEAQQDKSGLPNDRFSAERPEGSISTLTIQRTEQRDSAMYRCASVTGNTDTQYFGPGTRLTVL.